The source of this T cell receptor (beta chain) is a study of T cell changes during pregnancy in multiple sclerosis. Produced via immunoSEQ multiplex PCR; TCRdb's table is partial and in-frame only. The repertoire holds about 67,000 clones, with approximately 93% as singletons. The length of the CDR3 is 13 residues. From germline, CDR1 is SGHTA and CDR2 FQGNSA. The V end lost 5 bases, the J end lost 7 bases, and 14 bases lay between the germline ends. This receptor was taken from a female donor with multiple sclerosis, enrolled in a pregnancy study. Sequences were derived from peripheral blood, sampled in the second trimester of pregnancy. The chain uses TRBV7-2 and TRBJ1-2; no reliable D call. CDR3 sequence (DNA): TGTGCCAGCAGCCCCCTAATGCGGGGTGGCTACACCTTC. This gives the protein CASSPLMRGGYTF.